This TCR beta chain was recorded in a study of liver allograft versus peripheral blood T cells. At the level of the study: The authors compared T cell receptor repertoires in transplanted livers with recipients' peripheral blood repertoires.

Study-level findings and limits: A difference was reportedly observed between T cell receptor repertoires inside liver allografts and those in peripheral blood.

Points on this clonotype: What it binds is unknown.

Between the trimmed V and J ends, which lost 5 bases and 3 bases, there was a span of 10 bases. CDR3 length: 13 amino acids. CDR1 is MNHNY, CDR2 SVGAGI, per germline (reference sequence). One entry per CDR3 protein results from TCRdb running MiXCR on the reads. Seen here are 10,000 or so distinct CDR3 sequences, approximately 17% observed once, and the top ten hold roughly 1.3%. The sequence derives from a human patient who had a liver transplant. Some T cells may trace back to the graft donor. This chain links TRBV6-6 with TRBJ2-5; D is undetermined. The CDR3 sequence is CASSQFGEETQYF. The CDR3 region has the DNA TGTGCCAGCAGTCAATTTGGGGAAGAGACCCAGTACTTC.